These T cell receptor beta chains were read from a single sample in a study of neurological immune-mediated disorders. TCRdb reprocessed the 5' RACE reads via MiXCR and lists one record per CDR3 protein. The sample has roughly 48,000 distinct CDR3 sequences, less than 6% seen once. The sequencing input was CD4+ T cells from blood. The receptors were gathered from a woman under 30 with multiple sclerosis. The CDR3 runs from the conserved cysteine through the conserved F or W. D genes are given only for firm matches. Expanded clones get a size class; other rows say once, few or many, or leave the size out.

D,V,size,J,DNA,CDR3
NA,TRBV12-3/TRBV12-4,many,TRBJ1-5,TGTGCCAGCACCCCAAGGGGTCTAAATCAGCCCCAGCATTTT,CASTPRGLNQPQHF
NA,TRBV10-3,NA,TRBJ2-1,TGTGCCATCCACGATGGGACACGGATTAGCAATGAGCAGTTCTTC,CAIHDGTRISNEQFF
TRBD1,TRBV12-3/TRBV12-4,many,TRBJ1-1,TGTGCCAGCAAAAAAGGGGGCTCGAACACTGAAGCTTTCTTT,CASKKGGSNTEAFF
TRBD1,TRBV12-3/TRBV12-4,many,TRBJ1-2,TGTGCCAGCAGTCTCGGACAGGGGGCGAACTATGGCTACACCTTC,CASSLGQGANYGYTF
NA,TRBV7-2,many,TRBJ2-6,TGTGCCAGCAGCTTAACTGCCGGGACACGAGCAACTGGGGCCAACGTCCTGACTTTC,CASSLTAGTRATGANVLTF
NA,TRBV7-2,NA,TRBJ1-4,TGTGCCAGCAGCTTAGATGGCGTCTGGGGGGGAACTAATGAAAAACTGTTTTTT,CASSLDGVWGGTNEKLFF
NA,TRBV11-3,many,TRBJ2-1,TGTGCCAGCAGCTTAGGAATTTCCAATGAGCAGTTCTTC,CASSLGISNEQFF
TRBD2,TRBV11-3,many,TRBJ2-3,TGTGCCAGCAGCTTGACCGTAGCGGGAATGATGGCAGATACGCAGTATTTT,CASSLTVAGMMADTQYF
NA,TRBV6-2/TRBV6-3,many,TRBJ1-5,TGTGCCAGCAGTTACACAGACGGGAATCAGCCCCAGCATTTT,CASSYTDGNQPQHF
TRBD1,TRBV28,many,TRBJ1-2,TGTGCCAGCAGCTCCGGGGGACAGAACTATGGCTACACCTTC,CASSSGGQNYGYTF
NA,TRBV10-2,NA,TRBJ1-5,TGCGCCAGCAGTGTGGGGTATTTGCAGCCCCAGCATTTT,CASSVGYLQPQHF
NA,TRBV19,few,TRBJ1-2,TGTGCCAGTAGTAATCTCCCAGCTAACTATGGCTACACCTTC,CASSNLPANYGYTF
TRBD2,TRBV10-3,many,TRBJ2-1,TGTGCCATCAGTGTTCAGCGGGGGGGATACAATGAGCAGTTCTTC,CAISVQRGGYNEQFF
NA,TRBV27,many,TRBJ2-6,TGTGCCAGCAGTTTATCGCCCCGTGGAGACTCTGGGGCCAACGTCCTGACTTTC,CASSLSPRGDSGANVLTF
NA,TRBV28,many,TRBJ2-2,TGTGCCAGCAGTTTATCCGGGGGCATGGGCGGGGAGCTGTTTTTT,CASSLSGGMGGELFF
TRBD1,TRBV7-9,many,TRBJ2-3,TGTGCCAGCAGCTCGCCCGCCGACAGGGGGAATACGCAGTATTTT,CASSSPADRGNTQYF
NA,TRBV9,many,TRBJ1-6,TGTGCCAGCAGCGTAACAGCTTATAATTCACCCCTCCACTTT,CASSVTAYNSPLHF
TRBD1,TRBV6-5,many,TRBJ1-1,TGTGCCAGCAGTGGAGGGACAGGGCGGGTCGCTGAAGCTTTCTTT,CASSGGTGRVAEAFF
NA,TRBV6-5,many,TRBJ2-3,TGTGCCAGCAGTCGGAACCAGGGATATACGCAGTATTTT,CASSRNQGYTQYF
NA,TRBV29-1,many,TRBJ1-4,TGCAGCGCTGAGGGCAGGGATGGTGAACTGTTTTTT,CSAEGRDGELFF
TRBD1,TRBV9,many,TRBJ1-2,TGTGCCAGCAGCGCCGGACAGGGCGGGACTCATGGCTACACCTTC,CASSAGQGGTHGYTF
TRBD1,TRBV20-1,many,TRBJ1-1,TGCAGTGCTACTAACAGGGGTACGATGAACACTGAAGCTTTCTTT,CSATNRGTMNTEAFF
NA,TRBV20-1,many,TRBJ1-1,TGCAGTGCTAGTGGTGGGAACACGGTAGAGGGGAACACTGAAGCTTTCTTT,CSASGGNTVEGNTEAFF
TRBD2,TRBV4-3,many,TRBJ2-5,TGCGCCAGCAGCCATAGAGGGCCGGGAGGGGAGACCCAGTACTTC,CASSHRGPGGETQYF
NA,TRBV9,many,TRBJ2-4,TGTGCCAGCAGCGTAGACCAAGCATGGGGCAACATTCAGTACTTC,CASSVDQAWGNIQYF
NA,TRBV14,many,TRBJ1-3,TGTGCCAGCAGCCAAGATGTGGGACAAGGAAACACCATATATTTT,CASSQDVGQGNTIYF
NA,TRBV10-3,many,TRBJ1-6,TGTGCCACCGGGCCGGGGAATTCACCCCTCCACTTT,CATGPGNSPLHF
NA,TRBV5-1,many,TRBJ1-1,TGCGCCAGCAGTCAGGGCTATATGAACACTGAAGCTTTCTTT,CASSQGYMNTEAFF
TRBD2,TRBV7-8,many,TRBJ2-5,TGTGCCAGCAGCCTAGCGGGAGAGCAGCAGACCCAGTACTTC,CASSLAGEQQTQYF
NA,TRBV20-1,many,TRBJ2-3,TGCAGTGCTCCGGACGGATCTAGCACAGATACGCAGTATTTT,CSAPDGSSTDTQYF
TRBD2,TRBV7-2,many,TRBJ2-5,TGTGCCAGCAGCTTAGAAGTCTCGTCGGGACTAGCGGGAATTTCCCAGTACTTC,CASSLEVSSGLAGISQYF
NA,TRBV12-3/TRBV12-4,many,TRBJ2-7,TGTGCCAGCAGTACGTTCTTTGGAACGCTCGAAGCACACGAGCAGTACTTC,CASSTFFGTLEAHEQYF
NA,TRBV7-9,many,TRBJ1-1,TGTGCCAGCAGCTTAGAATCGGGTCGGAACACTGAAGCTTTCTTT,CASSLESGRNTEAFF
TRBD2,TRBV20-1,few,TRBJ2-1,TGCAGTGCTAGAGATCCGGGGAGCGGGGGAACCTACAATGAGCAGTTCTTC,CSARDPGSGGTYNEQFF
NA,TRBV7-9,many,TRBJ1-2,TGTGCCAGCAGCAGTGATGGGGCGATGCGGAGGGTTGGCTACACCTTC,CASSSDGAMRRVGYTF
TRBD1,TRBV7-2,many,TRBJ1-5,TGTGCCAGCAGCTCAAGACAGGGCATACAGCCCCAGCATTTT,CASSSRQGIQPQHF
NA,TRBV5-1,many,TRBJ2-2,TGCGCCAGCAGCTTGTTTGGACCAAACACCGGGGAGCTGTTTTTT,CASSLFGPNTGELFF
TRBD2,TRBV20-1,many,TRBJ2-1,TGCAGTGCTACCACCAGGACTAGCGGGAGGCTTGACCTCAATGAGCAGTTCTTC,CSATTRTSGRLDLNEQFF
NA,TRBV6-5,many,TRBJ1-2,TGTGCCAGCAGTGACCCGAGGGGGGCGGACTATGGCTACACCTTC,CASSDPRGADYGYTF
NA,TRBV20-1,many,TRBJ2-5,TGCAGTGCTAGAGATCTGACCCAGTACTTC,CSARDLTQYF
NA,TRBV12-3/TRBV12-4,many,TRBJ1-3,TGTGCCAGCAGTTTCTGGGAGAACACCATATATTTT,CASSFWENTIYF
NA,TRBV7-8,many,TRBJ1-1,TGTGCCAGCAGCTTAGCGTTCCGGAAGGGAACTGAAGCTTTCTTT,CASSLAFRKGTEAFF
NA,TRBV5-1,many,TRBJ1-1,TGCGCCAGCAGCTTGGGAGCTGAAGCTTTCTTT,CASSLGAEAFF
TRBD1,TRBV9,many,TRBJ2-1,TGTGCCAGTAGCGTATTGGGGTGGAGGACAGGGCCATCCTACAATGAGCAGTTCTTC,CASSVLGWRTGPSYNEQFF
NA,TRBV7-8,many,TRBJ1-2,TGTGCCAGCAGCCCCGGGGCGGTACAAGGGTATGGCTACACCTTC,CASSPGAVQGYGYTF
NA,TRBV2,many,TRBJ1-2,TGTGCCAGCACCCCTATCGGTGGCTACACCTTC,CASTPIGGYTF
NA,TRBV5-1,many,TRBJ2-5,TGCGCCAGCAGCTTGAACGGCTTTGGAGAGACCCAGTACTTC,CASSLNGFGETQYF
NA,TRBV30,many,TRBJ1-5,TGTGCCTGGAGTGTCCAGGGAGAGCAGCCCCAGCATTTT,CAWSVQGEQPQHF
NA,TRBV6-2/TRBV6-3,many,TRBJ1-2,TGTGCCAGCAGCTTCGGAGCTAACTATGGCTACACCTTC,CASSFGANYGYTF
NA,TRBV18,NA,TRBJ1-1,TGTGCCAGCTCACCACCGGGGGGGACTGAAGCTTTCTTT,CASSPPGGTEAFF
TRBD1,TRBV15,many,TRBJ1-2,TGTGCCACCAGCAGAGATCGGGACAGGCGGTATGGCTACACCTTC,CATSRDRDRRYGYTF
TRBD1,TRBV5-5,many,TRBJ1-5,TGTGCCAGCAGCAGCCGGGACAGGGGACCTTATAGCAATCAGCCCCAGCATTTT,CASSSRDRGPYSNQPQHF